This T cell receptor (beta chain) is drawn from a study of T-cell memory formation after mild COVID-19. Study context: Most TCR clusters belonged to a single donor. General study points: Pre-infection memory harbored some responding clones, suggesting cross-reactive memory joined. Mostly located in CM and EM were contracting CD4+ clones, with contracting CD8+ clones located in EMRA.

Germline CDR1 and CDR2: LGHNA and YNFKEQ. V was clipped by 0 bases and J by 4 bases, with 12 bases between them. This CDR3 spans 15 amino acids. Details on this clonotype: No antigen is known for it.

TCRdb re-called the 5' RACE reads through MiXCR, storing one row per CDR3 protein. The sample yields around 510,000 distinct CDR3 sequences, about a fifth seen once. The clonotype comes from an adult woman who had mild COVID-19 (a few samples of this study predate the infection). Cell type and time point are not known. Sequencing was performed on PBMCs or a T cell subset sorted from them (not recorded which). The J gene is TRBJ2-5, the V gene TRBV4-2; either TRBD1 or TRBD2 may supply D (5 bases each). CDR3 sequence: CASSQDLGAPETQYF. As DNA, the CDR3 is TGTGCCAGCAGCCAAGATCTCGGGGCCCCAGAGACCCAGTACTTC.